This T cell receptor (beta chain) was identified in a study of T cells in women clearing cervical HPV infection. Study-wide results and limits: Associations may precede or follow infection; HPV-specific or memory T cells were not isolated. Unknown T-cell numbers per sample may underlie the richness differences.

Only in-frame clones appear in the TCRdb table, and some are missing; sequencing was by immunoSEQ multiplex PCR. The listing records roughly 30,000 clones. As regards this clone: Antigen: not known. With the read ending 3 residues before the CDR3 end, the germline J gene is used to fill in that end.

HPV was found by MY09/MY11 PCR and dot-blot genotyping. The V segment lost 3 bases and the J segment 3 bases; nucleotides outside the gene matches: 11. The CDR3 consists of 16 residues. CDR1 is SNHLY and CDR2 is FYNNEI in the germline V gene. Sequences were obtained from blood buffy coat. V is TRBV2 and J is TRBJ2-7; TRBD2 aligns across 7 bases. The sequence was collected from a woman aged 18 to 69 with a cervical HPV16 infection that either progressed to CIN3+ or cleared (not recorded which). Partial CDR3 DNA: TGTGCCAGCAGTGATCTTCTAGCGGCTGGGAACTACGAG. It codes for CASSDLLAAGNYE. The full CDR3 protein reads CASSDLLAAGNYEQYF.